What follows is one TCR beta chain and its context. Germline V gene sequence: CDR1 MNHNY, CDR2 SVGAGI (reference sequence). Unmatched junction bases numbered 4, after V lost 0 bases and J lost 3 bases. The CDR3 consists of 15 residues. It was with 60 Vbeta and 13 Jbeta primers that the PCR ran. This table comes from immunoSEQ multiplex PCR, and its TCRdb copy is limited to in-frame clones, with some not included. This sample has under 300,000 clones, with around four fifths found just once. This sample is drawn from a study of cytomegalovirus exposure and HLA in healthy donors. The TCR sequence derives from a woman aged 40-49 years in good health and CMV-seropositive. The chain combines TRBV6-6 with TRBJ1-1; TRBD1 matches at 7 bases. Material for sequencing was PBMCs. The CDR3 here is CASSYSITGDTEAFF. The CDR3 region has the DNA TGTGCCAGCAGTTACTCGATTACAGGGGACACTGAAGCTTTCTTT.